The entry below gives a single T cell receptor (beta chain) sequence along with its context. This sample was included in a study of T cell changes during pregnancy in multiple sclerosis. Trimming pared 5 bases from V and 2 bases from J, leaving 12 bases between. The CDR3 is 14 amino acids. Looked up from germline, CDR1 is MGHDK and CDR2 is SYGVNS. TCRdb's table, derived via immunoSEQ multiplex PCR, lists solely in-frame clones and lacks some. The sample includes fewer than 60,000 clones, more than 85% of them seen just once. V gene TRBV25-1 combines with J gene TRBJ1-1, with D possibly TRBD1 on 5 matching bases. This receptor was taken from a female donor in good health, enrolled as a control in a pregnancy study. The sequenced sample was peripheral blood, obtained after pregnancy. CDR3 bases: TGTGCCAGCAGTATGGCCAGGGAAAACACTGAAGCTTTCTTT. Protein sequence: CASSMARENTEAFF.